These T cell receptor beta chains were read from a single sample in a study of CD8+CD57+ T cells in acquired aplastic anemia. One entry per CDR3 protein results from TCRdb running MiXCR on the reads. The repertoire includes around 200,000 distinct CDR3 sequences, 48% of them detected once, and 10% to 15% sits in the top ten. The specimen was sorted CD4+, CD8+, or CD8+CD57+ T cells (not recorded which) from PBMCs. These receptors were taken from a human donor with aplastic anemia. CDR3s include the opening cysteine and the closing phenylalanine or tryptophan. Fields, in order: V gene, clone size, D gene, J gene, CDR3 protein, CDR3 DNA. D genes are given only for firm matches. Only some rows state a clone size, as once, few, many or a class for expanded clones.

TRBV11-2	.	.	TRBJ2-6	CASSGRDISLYSGANVLTF	TGTGCCAGCAGCGGGCGGGACATCTCCCTCTACTCTGGGGCCAACGTCCTGACTTTC
TRBV9	.	TRBD2	TRBJ2-1	CASSAGRTSGGASGEQFF	TGTGCCAGCAGCGCTGGTCGTACTAGCGGGGGGGCGAGCGGTGAGCAGTTCTTC
TRBV2	few	.	TRBJ1-1	CASSDDRFLGAFF	TGTGCCAGCAGTGACGACAGGTTCTTGGGGGCTTTCTTT
TRBV15	few	TRBD2	TRBJ2-5	CATSRGSGAKQETQYF	TGTGCCACCAGCAGAGGGAGCGGGGCGAAACAAGAGACCCAGTACTTC
TRBV12-3/TRBV12-4	many	.	TRBJ2-7	CASSRWPSEQYF	TGTGCCAGCAGTAGGTGGCCCAGCGAGCAGTACTTC
TRBV25-1	.	.	TRBJ2-5	CASSEYRVGETQYF	TGTGCCAGCAGTGAATACAGGGTCGGGGAGACCCAGTACTTC
TRBV7-9	.	TRBD1	TRBJ2-5	CASSTNRGLETQYF	TGTGCCAGCAGTACTAACAGGGGGCTAGAGACCCAGTACTTC
TRBV10-2	many	TRBD1	TRBJ2-7	CASSESRAGGNEQYF	TGCGCCAGCAGTGAGTCGAGGGCAGGGGGCAACGAGCAGTACTTC
TRBV20-1	few	TRBD1	TRBJ1-2	CSARGDRETDGYTF	TGCAGTGCTAGAGGAGACAGGGAGACGGATGGCTACACCTTC
TRBV3-1	.	TRBD1	TRBJ1-2	CASSQAGTGCTF	TGTGCCAGCAGCCAAGCAGGGACAGGCTGCACCTTC
TRBV29-1	.	.	TRBJ1-1	CSVDRAGGTEAFF	TGCAGCGTTGACAGGGCTGGCGGAACTGAAGCTTTCTTT
TRBV28	.	.	TRBJ1-3	CASSLGDTIYF	TGTGCCAGCAGTCTGGGAGACACCATATATTTT
TRBV20-1	.	TRBD1	TRBJ2-1	CSAEHQGASSYNEQFF	TGCAGTGCTGAACACCAGGGGGCGAGCTCCTACAATGAGCAGTTCTTC
TRBV20-1	many	TRBD2	TRBJ2-7	CSARAAGGPVEQYF	TGCAGTGCTAGAGCCGCGGGGGGGCCGGTTGAGCAGTACTTC
TRBV12-3/TRBV12-4	.	.	TRBJ2-7	CASSFDWGEAEQYF	TGTGCCAGCAGTTTCGACTGGGGGGAGGCCGAGCAGTACTTC
TRBV29-1	.	.	TRBJ1-3	CSVATGIRVNTIYF	TGCAGCGTAGCAACAGGGATTAGGGTTAACACCATATATTTT
TRBV30	few	TRBD1	TRBJ1-5	CAWSPTGNQPQHF	TGTGCCTGGAGTCCGACAGGGAATCAGCCCCAGCATTTT
TRBV28	many	.	TRBJ1-1	CASSPRHLQNTEAFF	TGTGCCAGCAGTCCTCGACACCTCCAGAACACTGAAGCTTTCTTT
TRBV12-3/TRBV12-4	many	.	TRBJ2-6	CASSEQQAGANVLTF	TGTGCCAGCAGTGAGCAGCAAGCTGGGGCCAACGTCCTGACTTTC
TRBV7-3	many	.	TRBJ2-1	CASTQYPYNEQFF	TGTGCCAGCACCCAATATCCCTACAATGAGCAGTTCTTC
TRBV28	once	TRBD1	TRBJ1-5	CASSLRDRVPQPQHF	TGTGCCAGCAGTTTAAGGGACAGGGTGCCTCAGCCCCAGCATTTT
TRBV12-3/TRBV12-4	many	.	TRBJ2-7	CASSPAGVRSYEQYF	TGTGCCAGCAGCCCCGCAGGGGTCCGCTCCTACGAGCAGTACTTC
TRBV10-3	.	TRBD2	TRBJ2-7	CASTSGSSYEQYF	TGTGCCTCGACTAGCGGGAGCTCCTACGAGCAGTACTTC
TRBV2	.	TRBD2	TRBJ2-7	CASSRGLAVSYEQYF	TGTGCCAGCAGCCGGGGACTAGCGGTCTCCTACGAGCAGTACTTC
TRBV11-1	few	TRBD1	TRBJ1-1	CASSLSGQGTNFQSNTEAFF	TGTGCCAGCAGCTTATCGGGACAGGGGACCAACTTTCAATCGAACACTGAAGCTTTCTTT